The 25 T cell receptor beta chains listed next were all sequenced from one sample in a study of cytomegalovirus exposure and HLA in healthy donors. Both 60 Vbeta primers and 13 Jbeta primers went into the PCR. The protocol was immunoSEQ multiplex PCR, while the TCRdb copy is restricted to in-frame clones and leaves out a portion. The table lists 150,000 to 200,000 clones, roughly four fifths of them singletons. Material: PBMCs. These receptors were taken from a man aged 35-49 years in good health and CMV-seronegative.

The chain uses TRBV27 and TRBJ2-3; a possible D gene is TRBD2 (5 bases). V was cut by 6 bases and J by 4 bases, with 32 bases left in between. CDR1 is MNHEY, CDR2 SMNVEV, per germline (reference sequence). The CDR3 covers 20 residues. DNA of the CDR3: TGTGCCAGCAGCCTCGCGGGCCCGCCGCTTCCGGGGTGGCAGGCAGATACGCAGTATTTT. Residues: CASSLAGPPLPGWQADTQYF.

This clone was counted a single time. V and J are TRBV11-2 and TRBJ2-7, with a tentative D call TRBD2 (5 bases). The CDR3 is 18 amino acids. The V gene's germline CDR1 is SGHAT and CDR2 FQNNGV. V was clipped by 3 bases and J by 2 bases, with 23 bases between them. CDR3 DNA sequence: TGTGCCAGCAGCTTTCTCGGCATCTCCACTAGGTACCCCTACGAGCAGTACTTC. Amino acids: CASSFLGISTRYPYEQYF.

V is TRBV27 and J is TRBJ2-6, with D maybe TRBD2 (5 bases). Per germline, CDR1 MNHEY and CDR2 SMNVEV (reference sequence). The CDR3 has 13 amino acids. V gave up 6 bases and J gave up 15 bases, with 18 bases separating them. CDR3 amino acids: CASSPRTGRDLTF. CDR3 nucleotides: TGTGCCAGCAGCCCCCGGACGGGGAGAGACCTGACTTTC. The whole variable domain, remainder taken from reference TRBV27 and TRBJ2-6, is EAQVTQNPRYLITVTGKKLTVTCSQNMNHEYMSWYRQDPGLGLRQIYYSMNVEVTDKGDVPEGYKVSRKEKRNFPLILESPSPNQTSLYFCASSPRTGRDLTFGAGSRLTVL.

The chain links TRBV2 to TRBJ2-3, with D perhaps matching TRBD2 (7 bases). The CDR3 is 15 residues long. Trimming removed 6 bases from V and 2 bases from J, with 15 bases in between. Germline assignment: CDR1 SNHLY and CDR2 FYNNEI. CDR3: CASSGGGGLTDTQYF. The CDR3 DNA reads TGTGCCAGCAGCGGCGGGGGCGGGCTCACAGATACGCAGTATTTT. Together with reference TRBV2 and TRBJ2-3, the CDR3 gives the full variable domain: EPEVTQTPSHQVTQMGQEVILRCVPISNHLYFYWYRQILGQKVEFLVSFYNNEISEKSEIFDDQFSVERPDGSNFTLKIRSTKLEDSAMYFCASSGGGGLTDTQYFGPGTRLTVL.

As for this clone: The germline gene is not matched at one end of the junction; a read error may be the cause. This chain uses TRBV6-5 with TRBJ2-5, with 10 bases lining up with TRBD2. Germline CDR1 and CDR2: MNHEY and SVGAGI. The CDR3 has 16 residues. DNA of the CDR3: TGTGCCAGCAGTTACTCGGAGCGGGGGGGCCGAGAGACCCGGTACTTC. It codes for CASSYSERGGRETRYF.

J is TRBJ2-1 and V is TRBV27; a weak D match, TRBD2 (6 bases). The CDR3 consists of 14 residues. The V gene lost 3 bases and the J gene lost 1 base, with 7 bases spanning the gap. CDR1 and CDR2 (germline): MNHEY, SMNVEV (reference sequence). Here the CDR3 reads CASSLAGSYNEQFF. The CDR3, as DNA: TGTGCCAGCAGTTTGGCGGGATCCTACAATGAGCAGTTCTTC.

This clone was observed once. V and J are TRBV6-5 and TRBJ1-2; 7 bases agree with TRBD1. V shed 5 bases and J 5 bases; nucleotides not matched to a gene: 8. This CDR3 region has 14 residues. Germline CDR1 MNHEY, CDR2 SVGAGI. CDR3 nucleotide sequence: TGTGCCAGCAGTGAAGACCAGGGGGGATATGGCTACACCTTC. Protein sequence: CASSEDQGGYGYTF.

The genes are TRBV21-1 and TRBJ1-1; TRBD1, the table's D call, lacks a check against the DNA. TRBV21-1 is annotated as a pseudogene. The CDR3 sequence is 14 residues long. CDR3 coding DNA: TGTGCCAGCAGCCCCGGACAGGGCGGGACTGAAGCTTTCTTT. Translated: CASSPGQGGTEAFF.

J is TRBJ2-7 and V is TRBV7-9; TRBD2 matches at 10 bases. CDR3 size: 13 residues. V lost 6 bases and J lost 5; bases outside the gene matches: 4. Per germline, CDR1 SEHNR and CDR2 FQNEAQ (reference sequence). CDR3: CASSERGGHEQYF. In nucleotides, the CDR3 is TGTGCCAGCAGTGAGCGGGGGGGGCACGAGCAGTACTTC.

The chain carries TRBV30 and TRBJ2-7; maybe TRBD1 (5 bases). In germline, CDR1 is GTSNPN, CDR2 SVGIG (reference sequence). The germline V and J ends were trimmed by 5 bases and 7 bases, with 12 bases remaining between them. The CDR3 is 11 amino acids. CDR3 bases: TGTGCCTGGGCCCCTGACAGTGAGCAGTACTTC. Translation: CAWAPDSEQYF.

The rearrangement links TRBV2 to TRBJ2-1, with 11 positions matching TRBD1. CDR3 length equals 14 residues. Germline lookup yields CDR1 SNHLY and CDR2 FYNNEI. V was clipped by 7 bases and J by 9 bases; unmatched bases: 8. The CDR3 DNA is TGTGCCAGCAATTTAGGACAGGGGGCGATTGAGCAGTTCTTC. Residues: CASNLGQGAIEQFF.

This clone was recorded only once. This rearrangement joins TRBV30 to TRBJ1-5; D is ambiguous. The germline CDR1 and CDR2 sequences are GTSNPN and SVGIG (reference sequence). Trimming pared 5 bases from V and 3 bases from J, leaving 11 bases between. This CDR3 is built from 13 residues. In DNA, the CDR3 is TGTGCCTGGGGCAGTGCCCCCAATCAGCCCCAGCATTTT. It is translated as CAWGSAPNQPQHF.

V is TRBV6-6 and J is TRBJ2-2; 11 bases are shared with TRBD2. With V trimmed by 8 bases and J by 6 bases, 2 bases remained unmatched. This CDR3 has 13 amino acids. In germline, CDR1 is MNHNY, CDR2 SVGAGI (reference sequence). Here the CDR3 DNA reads TGTGCCAGCGGGACTAGCGGCGCCGGGGAGCTGTTTTTT. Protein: CASGTSGAGELFF.

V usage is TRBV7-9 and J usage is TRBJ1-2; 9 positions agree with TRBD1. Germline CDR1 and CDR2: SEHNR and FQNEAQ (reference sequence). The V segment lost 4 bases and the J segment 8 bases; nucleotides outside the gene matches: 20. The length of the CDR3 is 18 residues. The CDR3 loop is CASSSERQGERSLGGYTF. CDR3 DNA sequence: TGTGCCAGCAGCTCAGAAAGACAGGGGGAACGGTCCTTGGGCGGCTACACCTTC. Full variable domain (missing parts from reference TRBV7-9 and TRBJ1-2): DTGVSQNPRHKITKRGQNVTFRCDPISEHNRLYWYRQTLGQGPEFLTYFQNEAQLEKSRLLSDRFSAERPKGSFSTLEIQRTEQGDSAMYLCASSSERQGERSLGGYTFGSGTRLTVV.

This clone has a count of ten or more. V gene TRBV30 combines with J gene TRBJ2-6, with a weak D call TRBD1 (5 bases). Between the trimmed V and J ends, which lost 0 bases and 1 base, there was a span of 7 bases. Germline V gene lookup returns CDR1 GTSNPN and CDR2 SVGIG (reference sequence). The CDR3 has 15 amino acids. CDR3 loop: CAWSVGVSGANVLTF. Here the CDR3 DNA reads TGTGCCTGGAGTGTAGGGGTTTCTGGGGCCAACGTCCTGACTTTC.

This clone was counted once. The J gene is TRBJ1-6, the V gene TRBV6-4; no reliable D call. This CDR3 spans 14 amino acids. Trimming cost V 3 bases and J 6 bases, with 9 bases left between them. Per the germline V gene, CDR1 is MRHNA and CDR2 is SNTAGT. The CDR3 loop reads CASSEGRGNSPLHF. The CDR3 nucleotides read TGTGCCAGCAGTGAAGGTCGGGGTAATTCACCCCTCCACTTT.

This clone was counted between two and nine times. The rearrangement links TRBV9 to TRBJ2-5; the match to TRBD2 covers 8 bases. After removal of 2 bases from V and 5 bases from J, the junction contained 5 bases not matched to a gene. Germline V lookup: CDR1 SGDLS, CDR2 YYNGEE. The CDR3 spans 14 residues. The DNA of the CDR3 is TGTGCCAGCAGCGTTGGACTAGCAGGGGAGACCCAGTACTTC. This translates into CASSVGLAGETQYF. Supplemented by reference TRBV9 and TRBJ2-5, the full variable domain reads DSGVTQTPKHLITATGQRVTLRCSPRSGDLSVYWYQQSLDQGLQFLIQYYNGEERAKGNILERFSAQQFPDLHSELNLSSLELGDSALYFCASSVGLAGETQYFGPGTRLLVL.

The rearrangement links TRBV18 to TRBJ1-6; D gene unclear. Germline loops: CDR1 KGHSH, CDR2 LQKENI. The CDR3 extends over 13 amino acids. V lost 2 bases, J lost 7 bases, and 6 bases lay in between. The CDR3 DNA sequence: TGTGCCAGCTCACCAGGGGAGAATTCACCCCTCCACTTT. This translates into CASSPGENSPLHF.

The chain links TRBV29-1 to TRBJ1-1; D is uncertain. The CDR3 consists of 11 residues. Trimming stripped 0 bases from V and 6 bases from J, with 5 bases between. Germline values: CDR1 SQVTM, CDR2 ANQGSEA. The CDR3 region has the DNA TGCAGCGTTGAAGATTGGCCTGAAGCTTTCTTT. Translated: CSVEDWPEAFF.

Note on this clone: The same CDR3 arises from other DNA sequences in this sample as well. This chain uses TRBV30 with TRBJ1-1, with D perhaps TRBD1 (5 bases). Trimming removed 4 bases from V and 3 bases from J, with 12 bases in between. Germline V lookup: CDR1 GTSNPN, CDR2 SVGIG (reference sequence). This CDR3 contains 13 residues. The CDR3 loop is CAWTRGGDTEAFF. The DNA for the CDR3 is TGTGCCTGGACCCGGGGGGGGGACACTGAAGCTTTCTTT.

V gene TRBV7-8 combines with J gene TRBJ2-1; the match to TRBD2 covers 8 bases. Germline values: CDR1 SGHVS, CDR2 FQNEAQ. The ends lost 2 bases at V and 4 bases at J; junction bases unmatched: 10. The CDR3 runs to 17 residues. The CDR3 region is CASSLWVSGGRYNEQFF. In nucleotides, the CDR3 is TGTGCCAGCAGCTTATGGGTCTCCGGCGGGAGGTACAATGAGCAGTTCTTC.

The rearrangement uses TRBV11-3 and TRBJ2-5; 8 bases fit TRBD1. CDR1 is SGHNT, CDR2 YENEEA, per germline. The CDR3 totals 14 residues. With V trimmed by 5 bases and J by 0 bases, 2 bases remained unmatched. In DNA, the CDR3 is TGTGCCAGCAGCCGGACAGGGTACCAAGAGACCCAGTACTTC. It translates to CASSRTGYQETQYF.

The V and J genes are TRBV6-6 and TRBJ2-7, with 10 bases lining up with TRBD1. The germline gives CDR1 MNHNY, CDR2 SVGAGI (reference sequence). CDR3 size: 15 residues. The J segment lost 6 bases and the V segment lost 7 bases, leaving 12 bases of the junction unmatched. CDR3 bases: TGTGCCAGCACCCTTGGGACAGGGGAATCGGGCGAGCAGTACTTC. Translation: CASTLGTGESGEQYF.

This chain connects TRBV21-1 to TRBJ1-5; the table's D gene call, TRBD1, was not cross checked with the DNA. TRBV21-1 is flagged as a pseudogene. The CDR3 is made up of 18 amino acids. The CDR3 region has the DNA TGTGCCAGCAGCAAAGCAGAGACAGGGGCCTATAGCAATCAGCCCCAGCATTTT. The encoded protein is CASSKAETGAYSNQPQHF.

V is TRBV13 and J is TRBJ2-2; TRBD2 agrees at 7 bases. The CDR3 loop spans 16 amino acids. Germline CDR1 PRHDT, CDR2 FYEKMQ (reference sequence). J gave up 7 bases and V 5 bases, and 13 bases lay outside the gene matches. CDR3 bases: TGTGCCAGCAGCGGAGCCGGGACTACTTTAAACGGGGAGCTGTTTTTT. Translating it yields CASSGAGTTLNGELFF.